A single sample gave rise to the 9 T cell receptor beta chains below, sequenced in a study of blood T cells in healthy people across ages. A J-beta primer mix and a sample-barcoded 5' primer were used in a second PCR of roughly 7 to 12 cycles. TCRdb passed the 5' RACE reads through MiXCR, listing each CDR3 protein once. Of 750,000 to 950,000 distinct CDR3 sequences in the sample, around 29% were seen once. These records were also assigned to another study, of T cells of mothers and their children.

Sample: blood. The source of these receptors is a middle-aged woman in good health.

Concerning this clonotype: The junction differs from germline at one of its ends, possibly a read error. V gene TRBV6-2 or TRBV6-3 combines with J gene TRBJ2-7, with D tentatively TRBD1 (5 bases). Germline lookup yields CDR1 MNHEY and CDR2 SVGEGT. This CDR3 contains 17 residues. CDR3 sequence: CAGSYSAGPALSYEQYF. CDR3 coding DNA: TGTGCCGGCAGTTACTCGGCAGGGCCGGCCCTCTCCTACGAGCAGTACTTC.

In this sample, this clonotype turned up once. A read error may explain this, as a much larger clone is one base away. This sequence joins TRBV20-1 and TRBJ2-5, with 8 bases identical to TRBD2. Germline assignment: CDR1 DFQATT and CDR2 SNEGSKA (reference sequence). V dropped 0 bases and J dropped 4; count of bases not matched to a gene: 7. The CDR3 runs 15 residues. The CDR3 sequence: CSARDVGGDRETQYF. The CDR3, as DNA: TGCAGTGCTAGAGATGTCGGGGGGGACCGAGAGACCCAGTACTTC.

This clonotype was seen a few times. V usage is TRBV2 and J usage is TRBJ2-3, with D hard to call. CDR1 is SNHLY, CDR2 FYNNEI, per germline. This CDR3 is 14 amino acids long. V was shortened by 7 bases and J by 1 base, with 12 bases between the two germline ends. The DNA for the CDR3 is TGTGCCAGCAAGAGCAGCCATGGCACAGATACGCAGTATTTT. It codes for CASKSSHGTDTQYF.

In its sample, this clonotype was seen many times. This rearrangement joins TRBV5-1 to TRBJ2-7, with 7 bases aligning to TRBD1. CDR3 length: 12 amino acids. The germline V gene encodes CDR1 SGHRS and CDR2 YFSETQ. The trim removed 4 bases at V and 6 bases at J, leaving 4 bases unmatched. In nucleotides, the CDR3 is TGCGCCAGCAGCGCCGACAGGGTCGAGCAGTACTTC. Its translation is CASSADRVEQYF.

The chain is built from TRBV19 and TRBJ1-1, with TRBD1 as a possible D gene (5 bases). Trimming took off 7 bases at V and 2 bases at J, with 11 bases between the two ends. Germline assignment: CDR1 LNHDA and CDR2 SQIVND (reference sequence). The CDR3 is 13 residues long. In DNA, the CDR3 is TGTGCCAGTACAGGGTCGGTTAACACTGAAGCTTTCTTT. Its protein product is CASTGSVNTEAFF.

This clonotype came up many times. The chain links TRBV20-1 to TRBJ2-5; no definite D call. V lost 5 bases, J lost 7 bases, and 14 bases lay in between. Germline-derived CDR1 and CDR2 are DFQATT and SNEGSKA (reference sequence). The CDR3 sequence is 12 residues long. The CDR3 DNA sequence: TGCAGTGCTGCCCCCGGTGGTGGGACCCAGTACTTC. It yields the protein CSAAPGGGTQYF.

The chain links TRBV20-1 to TRBJ1-1, with a tentative D call TRBD1 (6 bases). Germline CDR1 and CDR2: DFQATT and SNEGSKA (reference sequence). The CDR3 covers 15 residues. V was shortened by 4 bases and J by 1 base, with 16 bases between the two germline ends. The CDR3 here is CSAIRPGRGNTEAFF. The DNA for the CDR3 is TGCAGTGCTATTAGGCCGGGCAGGGGGAACACTGAAGCTTTCTTT.

The chain uses TRBV28 and TRBJ1-2, with 8 bases identical to TRBD1. V gave up 2 bases and J gave up 4 bases; unmatched junction bases: 6. Per the germline V gene, CDR1 is MDHEN and CDR2 is SYDVKM. The CDR3 sequence is 15 residues long. CDR3 residues: CASSLIAGGAYGYTF. The CDR3 nucleotides are TGTGCCAGCAGTTTAATCGCAGGGGGCGCCTATGGCTACACCTTC.

The chain recombines TRBV18 with TRBJ1-2, with 10 bases that match TRBD1. After removal of 2 bases from V and 6 bases from J, the junction contained 12 bases not matched to a gene. The CDR3 runs to 17 residues. Germline CDR1 reads KGHSH; CDR2 reads LQKENI. The CDR3 spells CASSPLVPGQGNHGYTF. The CDR3 DNA is TGTGCCAGCTCACCATTAGTCCCGGGACAGGGGAACCATGGCTACACCTTC.